This TCR beta chain came from a study of T cell responses to AZD1222 COVID-19 vaccine (dated by TCRdb to the early 2020s). The study in broad terms: Because spike-specific TCR depth and breadth did not differ between the two schedules, AZD1222 recipients who got a second dose at roughly 4 weeks were pooled with those who got a second dose at roughly 12 weeks. A total of over 230 trial participants underwent TCR sequencing, of whom roughly 210 had received two doses of AZD1222 and 26 had received two doses of the MenACWY control vaccine. Trial participants were enrolled by age into subgroups of 18-55, 56-69 and 70-plus years, and roughly 150, 30 and 60 TCR-sequenced participants, respectively, were included in these subgroups.

As concerns this clone: Its antigen is still unknown. Nothing much larger sits one base from this clone, and base qualities are not available.

The CDR3 regions of human TCRbeta chains were analyzed by immunosequencing. In the original analysis: TCRs in the repertoires were compared against a reference library of SARS-CoV-2-specific TCRs that had been generated with the MIRA antigen-specificity platform. Breadth was defined as the fraction of unique TCRs that were SARS-CoV-2-associated. Depth was defined as the fraction of total T cells that were SARS-CoV-2-associated. Using the MIRA data, each spike-specific TCR was assigned both to the spike region to which the TCR was reactive and to a CD4 or CD8 class. Log10-transformed breadth and depth values were compared by one-way ANOVA with Sidak's multiple comparisons tests. TCRdb holds this immuneACCESS table with in-frame rearrangements only. Some clones are missing; in checked studies, unresolved V genes explain under half, and the rest has no known cause. V, J and clone size were drawn from that table, and D and trimming were deduced from the DNA. Counted in this sample were approximately 170,000 clones; over 90% of them appeared once. The biggest ten clones account for about 3.9% of the sample.

What the study reported, not specific to this receptor: Nearly half of unique spike-specific TCRs reportedly recognized epitopes outside regions mutated in the B.1.351 and B.1.1.7 variants. Spike-specific TCR breadth and depth rose significantly after two AZD1222 doses compared with day 0 and with MenACWY recipients. No day 14 peak-response samples were available, so repertoires were characterized only after the peak T cell response. The 56-69-year group was small, and its depth increase did not reach significance, likely because of low power. Only 5 to 7 AZD1222 recipients were SARS-CoV-2 seropositive at baseline, limiting conclusions about previously exposed vaccinees. The vaccine-associated CD4 TCRs covered the entire spike protein, and the dominant responses fell in regions 160-218 and 743-854. Most participants were white British and females outnumbered males, and the authors suggested that clonal diversity may have been underestimated.

Its CDR3 holds 16 amino acids, cysteine through phenylalanine. Left in the record is the CDR3 DNA by itself, 48 bases read in frame from the first base. Trimming removed 5 bases from V and 1 base from J; the gene matches leave 6 bases unexplained. Looking up the germline V gene yields CDR1 SGHTA and CDR2 FQGNSA. The time point label, read with the paper, signifies: baseline before first vaccination. Vaccinee samples were obtained from the UK trials COV001 and COV002, which included a single-blind randomized controlled phase 2/3 trial of AZD1222 (ChAdOx1 nCoV-19) in healthy adults. For TCRbeta chain sequencing, PBMC samples from trial participants were taken at day 0 and at day 28 after the second dose.

This material consisted of peripheral blood, taken on day 0 of AZD1222 vaccination. The sequence is built from TRBV7-2 and TRBJ2-2; TRBD1 matches 8 bases in the middle. The sequence was obtained from an adult in good health. The CDR3 amino acid sequence is: CASSPRGTGNTGELFF. The sequenced DNA is TGTGCCAGCAGCCCAAGAGGGACAGGGAACACCGGGGAGCTGTTTTTT.